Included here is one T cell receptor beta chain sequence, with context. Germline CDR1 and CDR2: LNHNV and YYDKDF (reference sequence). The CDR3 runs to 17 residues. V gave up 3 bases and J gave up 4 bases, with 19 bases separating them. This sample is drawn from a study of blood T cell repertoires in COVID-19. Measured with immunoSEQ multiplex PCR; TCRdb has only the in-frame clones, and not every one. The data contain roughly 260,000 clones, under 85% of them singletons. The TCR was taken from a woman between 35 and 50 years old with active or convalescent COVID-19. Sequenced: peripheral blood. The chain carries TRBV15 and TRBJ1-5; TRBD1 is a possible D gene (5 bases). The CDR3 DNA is TGTGCCACCAGCAGTGACAGATGGGGTTGGGCAAATCAGCCCCAGCATTTT. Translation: CATSSDRWGWANQPQHF.